This record looks at one T cell receptor (beta chain) sequence and its context. Its antigen is as yet unknown. The sample originates from a study of CD8+CD57+ T cells in acquired aplastic anemia. Study background: DNA from sorted CD4+ and CD8+ cells averaged around 3.2 ug. Study-level results: Both patients and controls carried the same twenty-nine CD8+ CDR3 sequences.

Germline CDR1 SGHVS, CDR2 FQNEAQ. This CDR3 spans 12 amino acids. Trimming took off 6 bases at V and 9 bases at J, with 12 bases between the two ends. Template material for TCR beta VDJ and CDR3 profiling consisted of genomic DNA. MiXCR, run by TCRdb on the reads, gives a single entry per CDR3 protein. This sample has roughly 93,000 distinct CDR3 sequences, with around 68% found just once. The sequenced patients had an expansion of CD8+CD57+ cells seen by flow cytometry. The V call is TRBV7-8, the J call TRBJ2-1; no definite D call. The receptor was derived from a human donor with aplastic anemia. Sequencing was carried out using sorted CD4+, CD8+, or CD8+CD57+ T cells (not recorded which) from PBMCs. CDR3 region: CASSDMILEQFF. The CDR3 region has the DNA TGTGCCAGCAGTGACATGATACTTGAGCAGTTCTTC.